This T cell receptor (beta chain) originates from a study of blood T cell repertoires in COVID-19. This CDR3 contains 12 residues. From germline, CDR1 is SQVTM and CDR2 ANQGSEA. Trimming took 6 bases from V and 11 from J; bases not matched to a gene: 11. This clone has just one count. Original processing notes: Cell counts per sample came from amplifying reference gene primers. The protocol was immunoSEQ multiplex PCR, while the TCRdb copy is restricted to in-frame clones and leaves out a portion. D and trimming were read from the DNA, whereas the V and J calls and clone size are those reported in that table. The repertoire holds about 220,000 clones, with 82% as singletons.

The sequencing sample was made of peripheral blood. The chain couples TRBV29-1 to TRBJ1-1, with 8 bases that match TRBD1. The source of this sequence is a woman aged 80 or older with COVID-19, enrolled during active disease. This CDR3 is CSVMGQEGRAFF. For the CDR3, the DNA is TGCAGCGTCATGGGACAGGAAGGACGGGCTTTCTTT. The full variable domain, rest sourced from reference TRBV29-1 and TRBJ1-1, is SAVISQKPSRDICQRGTSLTIQCQVDSQVTMMFWYRQQPGQSLTLIATANQGSEATYESGFVIDKFPISRPNLTFSTLTVSNMSPEDSSIYLCSVMGQEGRAFFGQGTRLTVV.